This T cell receptor beta chain was sequenced during a study of T cell responses to AZD1222 COVID-19 vaccine. The study's findings and limits: The sample set comprised mostly white British donors with more females, and clonal diversity was possibly underestimated. Spike as a whole was targeted by vaccine-associated CD4 TCRs, dominant at 160-218 and 743-854. At baseline, seropositivity was found in only a handful of AZD1222 recipients.

Sequencing was performed with immunoSEQ multiplex PCR; in TCRdb, only in-frame clones are kept and a portion is missing. The sample consists of about 150,000 clones, roughly nine tenths of them appearing once. Details on this clone: Its cognate antigen is unknown.

The germline gives CDR1 LNHNV, CDR2 YYDKDF (reference sequence). This CDR3 is built from 14 residues. V lost 4 bases and J lost 6, with 16 bases in between. The rearrangement links TRBV15 to TRBJ2-7, with D perhaps TRBD2 (5 bases). The input for sequencing was peripheral blood, taken on day 0 of MenACWY control vaccination. This sequence originates from an adult in good health. CDR3 protein: CATSKGGFGFEQYV. CDR3 in DNA: TGTGCCACCAGCAAAGGCGGGTTCGGGTTCGAGCAGTACGTC.